The next 27 T cell receptor beta chains were all read from a single sample in a study of STAT5B mutations in CD4+ large granular lymphocyte leukemia. Repertoires were generated with immunoSEQ multiplex PCR, while TCRdb's copy carries only in-frame clones and drops some. The sample has some 23,000 clones; 70% to 80% are singletons. Sequenced material: CD4+ T cells from blood buffy coats. These receptors originate from a human donor in good health.

V is TRBV19 and J is TRBJ2-1; D unclear. The CDR3 contains 12 residues. V was shortened by 9 bases and J by 5 bases, with 11 bases between the two germline ends. Per germline, CDR1 LNHDA and CDR2 SQIVND (reference sequence). CDR3 protein: CASHGWDNEQFF. The CDR3 DNA sequence: TGTGCCAGCCACGGGTGGGACAATGAGCAGTTCTTC.

This chain joins TRBV4-1 and TRBJ2-1, with a tentative D call TRBD2 (6 bases). CDR1 and CDR2 (germline): MGHRA, YSYEKL. V gave up 4 bases and J gave up 7 bases, with 20 bases separating them. The CDR3 totals 16 residues. CDR3 region: CASSPSRLVKGNEQFF. For the CDR3, the DNA is TGCGCCAGCAGCCCATCAAGACTAGTAAAAGGGAATGAGCAGTTCTTC.

The CDR3 DNA is TGCGCCAGCAGCCCCGGGGGGAGACAGGGCTACAATGAGCAGTTCTTC. It yields the protein CASSPGGRQGYNEQFF. This chain connects TRBV5-1 to TRBJ2-1; D might be TRBD1 or TRBD2, each matching 7 bases. The CDR3 runs 16 residues. Germline CDR1 SGHRS, CDR2 YFSETQ. V lost 4 bases to trimming and J lost 3 bases, with 17 bases between them.

The chain carries TRBV5-4 and TRBJ2-1; TRBD2 matches at 9 bases. The length of the CDR3 is 17 residues. Germline lookup yields CDR1 SGHNT and CDR2 YYREEE (reference sequence). V shed 2 bases and J 7 bases; nucleotides not matched to a gene: 13. This chain's CDR3 is CASSFRLAAQIENEQFF. The CDR3 bases are TGTGCCAGCAGCTTTCGACTAGCGGCCCAGATAGAGAATGAGCAGTTCTTC. The full variable domain, in which reference TRBV5-4 and TRBJ2-1 provide the parts outside the CDR3, is ETGVTQSPTHLIKTRGQQVTLRCSSQSGHNTVSWYQQALGQGPQFIFQYYREEENGRGNFPPRFSGLQFPNYSSELNVNALELDDSALYLCASSFRLAAQIENEQFFGPGTRLTVL.

This clone was found once. The gene calls are TRBV19 and TRBJ1-2; tentatively, D is TRBD1 (6 bases). Germline lookup yields CDR1 LNHDA and CDR2 SQIVND (reference sequence). The CDR3 sequence is 14 residues long. The ends were cut back, 3 bases at V and 4 bases at J, with 12 bases in the middle. The CDR3 region has the DNA TGTGCCAGTAGTATGAACAGGGCCCGCTATGGCTACACCTTC. This encodes CASSMNRARYGYTF.

J is TRBJ1-1 and V is TRBV30; D is perhaps TRBD1 (5 bases). The V and J ends lost 1 base and 11 bases respectively, with 14 bases between them. Per germline, CDR1 GTSNPN and CDR2 SVGIG (reference sequence). CDR3 length equals 12 residues. The DNA for the CDR3 is TGTGCCTGGAGTGCCGTCGCGGGGGTTGCTTTCTTT. Its protein is CAWSAVAGVAFF.

The chain's CDR3 is CSVSSSGGDLTEQYF. The CDR3 DNA sequence: TGCAGCGTGAGTTCTTCGGGAGGGGATCTGACCGAGCAGTACTTC. V usage is TRBV29-1 and J usage is TRBJ2-7, with 8 bases matching TRBD2. Looked up from germline, CDR1 is SQVTM and CDR2 is ANQGSEA. The V and J ends lost 6 bases and 6 bases, in that order; junction bases with no gene match: 16. The CDR3 extends over 15 amino acids.

The V and J genes are TRBV29-1 and TRBJ2-5, with D possibly matching TRBD2 (6 bases). V was trimmed by 7 bases and J by 2 bases, leaving 11 bases between them. The CDR3 spans 12 residues. Germline values: CDR1 SQVTM, CDR2 ANQGSEA. The CDR3 bases are TGCAGCGCCGGGACTCCGCAAGAGACCCAGTACTTC. This sequence encodes CSAGTPQETQYF.

This sequence joins TRBV12-5 and TRBJ2-7, with 7 bases identical to TRBD2. V trimming: 3 bases; J trimming: 4 bases; junction bases outside the gene matches: 6. Germline assignment: CDR1 LGHNT and CDR2 FRNRAP. The CDR3 consists of 14 residues. The CDR3: CASGLNGRRYEQYF. The CDR3 DNA reads as TGTGCTAGTGGTTTAAACGGGAGGAGGTACGAGCAGTACTTC.

The chain couples TRBV19 to TRBJ1-1; D is perhaps TRBD1 (6 bases). The CDR3 is 16 amino acids. Germline CDR1 reads LNHDA; CDR2 reads SQIVND (reference sequence). V lost 5 bases and J lost 0, with 16 bases in between. Here the CDR3 reads CASSYQGHNLNTEAFF. CDR3 nucleotides: TGTGCCAGTAGTTACCAGGGGCACAATTTGAACACTGAAGCTTTCTTT.

This clone has a handful of counts. V is TRBV10-3 and J is TRBJ1-1; D call uncertain. Germline V gives CDR1 ENHRY, CDR2 SYGVKD. The germline V and J ends were trimmed by 10 bases and 3 bases, with 12 bases remaining between them. The CDR3 loop spans 12 amino acids. The CDR3 region is CANSNGDTEAFF. DNA for the CDR3: TGTGCCAACTCCAATGGGGACACTGAAGCTTTCTTT.

This clone came up a few times. The chain carries TRBV2 and TRBJ1-5; no clear D. Germline CDR1 is SNHLY and CDR2 is FYNNEI. The V gene lost 8 bases and the J gene lost 0 bases, with 8 bases spanning the gap. The length of the CDR3 is 13 residues. CDR3 nucleotides: TGTGCCAGCGGGCAGGATAGCAATCAGCCCCAGCATTTT. Amino acids: CASGQDSNQPQHF.

The chain employs TRBV7-8 and TRBJ2-4; D is tentatively TRBD1 or TRBD2 (6 bases each). The CDR3 contains 18 residues. Trimming shortened V by 1 base and J by 7 bases, and 23 bases separated the two germline ends. Germline V CDR1 and CDR2: SGHVS, FQNEAQ. The CDR3 coding sequence is TGTGCCAGCAGCTTAGGGACATGGGACACCCAGCGGGCGAACATTCAGTACTTC. Its protein is CASSLGTWDTQRANIQYF.

The chain is built from TRBV2 and TRBJ2-1; possibly TRBD1 for D (6 bases). There are 16 residues in the CDR3. Germline loops: CDR1 SNHLY, CDR2 FYNNEI. With 4 bases removed from V and 8 bases from J, the gap between germline ends came to 21 bases. CDR3 sequence (DNA): TGTGCCAGCAGTGGACTGGACAGCCCTTTATACGATGAGCAGTTCTTC. Amino acids: CASSGLDSPLYDEQFF.

The rearrangement uses TRBV6-5 and TRBJ1-6, with D maybe TRBD1 (5 bases). CDR3 length: 14 amino acids. Trimming took 4 bases from V and 10 from J, leaving 14 bases between them. CDR1 and CDR2 (germline): MNHEY, SVGAGI. This chain's CDR3 is CASSSGRVGSPLHF. In DNA, the CDR3 is TGTGCCAGCAGTTCCGGCAGGGTGGGATCACCCCTCCACTTT.

The rearrangement links TRBV27 to TRBJ2-1; maybe TRBD2 (7 bases). CDR1 MNHEY and CDR2 SMNVEV come from the germline V gene (reference sequence). V shed 7 bases and J shed 6 bases, with 25 bases lying between them. CDR3 length: 17 residues. The DNA for the CDR3 is TGTGCCAGCAATACGATAGTAGGGGGAGGGCTTAGCAATGAGCAGTTCTTC. Encoded protein: CASNTIVGGGLSNEQFF.

The rearrangement joins TRBV6-1 to TRBJ2-7, with D hard to call. V was clipped by 2 bases and J by 1 base, with 6 bases between them. Germline lookup yields CDR1 MNHNS and CDR2 SASEGT. The CDR3 consists of 13 residues. CDR3 residues: CASSELGSYEQYF. The CDR3 nucleotides read TGTGCCAGCAGTGAATTAGGGTCCTACGAGCAGTACTTC.

The chain couples TRBV7-9 to TRBJ2-3; D is unresolved. V shed 7 bases and J shed 2 bases, with 10 bases lying between them. The CDR3 is made up of 13 amino acids. Germline loops: CDR1 SEHNR, CDR2 FQNEAQ (reference sequence). The chain's CDR3 is CASMVAATDTQYF. CDR3 nucleotide sequence: TGTGCCAGCATGGTCGCAGCCACAGATACGCAGTATTTT.

The rearrangement links TRBV4-2 to TRBJ2-1; possibly TRBD2 for D (6 bases). This CDR3 contains 15 residues. Germline CDR1 LGHNA, CDR2 YNFKEQ. V lost 2 bases and J lost 4, with 12 bases in between. The CDR3 region is CASSQQRDSYNEQFF. In DNA form, the CDR3 reads TGTGCCAGCAGCCAACAACGGGACTCGTACAATGAGCAGTTCTTC.

The chain carries TRBV11-2 and TRBJ1-4; D not resolved. V dropped 0 bases and J dropped 8 bases, with 7 bases sitting between them. This CDR3 has 13 residues. The germline V gene has CDR1 SGHAT and CDR2 FQNNGV. As DNA, the CDR3 is TGTGCCAGCAGCTTAGACGTTGGGGAAAAACTGTTTTTT. It encodes CASSLDVGEKLFF.

The sample holds a few counts of this clone. The rearrangement uses TRBV10-1 and TRBJ2-5; D ambiguous. V was trimmed by 8 bases and J by 4 bases, leaving 5 bases between them. The CDR3 has 10 amino acids. CDR1 and CDR2 (germline): WNHNN, SYGVQD (reference sequence). CDR3 sequence reads: CASPGETQYF. The DNA of the CDR3 is TGCGCCAGCCCAGGAGAGACCCAGTACTTC.

This clone was seen a few times. This rearrangement joins TRBV19 to TRBJ1-5; a possible D gene is TRBD1 (5 bases). The CDR3 has 14 amino acids. The V gene's germline CDR1 is LNHDA and CDR2 SQIVND (reference sequence). V lost 1 base and J 6 bases, leaving 10 bases between the germline ends. CDR3 sequence (DNA): TGTGCCAGTAGTATAGGACAGTTCGGTCAGCCCCAGCATTTT. As protein: CASSIGQFGQPQHF.

The J gene is TRBJ2-1, the V gene TRBV29-1; 7 positions match TRBD2. This CDR3 comprises 15 residues. The germline gives CDR1 SQVTM, CDR2 ANQGSEA. V shed 3 bases, J shed 4 bases, and the junction held 9 bases outside the gene matches. The chain's CDR3 is CSVDWGQRGYNEQFF. CDR3 DNA sequence: TGCAGCGTTGACTGGGGCCAGCGGGGATACAATGAGCAGTTCTTC.

V usage is TRBV28 and J usage is TRBJ2-5, with 7 bases fitting TRBD1. The CDR3 extends over 19 amino acids. CDR1 and CDR2 (germline): MDHEN, SYDVKM. Trimming removed 2 bases from V and 4 bases from J; junction bases left unmatched: 19. The CDR3 loop is CASSLRLLDRRMGRETQYF. CDR3 coding DNA: TGTGCCAGCAGTTTAAGACTCCTGGACAGGCGGATGGGCCGAGAGACCCAGTACTTC.

The chain has TRBV7-8 and TRBJ2-2; the D is unclear. The CDR3 is 13 amino acids. Germline V CDR1 and CDR2: SGHVS, FQNEAQ. V lost 2 bases and J 4 bases, leaving 5 bases between the germline ends. The CDR3 DNA sequence: TGTGCCAGCAGCTTACGATTCACCGGGGAGCTGTTTTTT. This sequence encodes CASSLRFTGELFF.

V and J are TRBV9 and TRBJ1-3; D is uncertain. CDR1 and CDR2 (germline): SGDLS, YYNGEE. The germline V and J ends were trimmed by 4 bases and 0 bases, with 14 bases remaining between them. The CDR3 extends over 16 amino acids. This CDR3 reads CASSLRADTSGNTIYF. The CDR3, as DNA: TGTGCCAGCAGCCTCCGGGCCGATACCTCTGGAAACACCATATATTTT.

The gene calls are TRBV10-3 and TRBJ2-5, with TRBD2 identical over 8 bases. Trimming cost V 8 bases and J 1 base; bases outside gene matches: 6. This CDR3 is 14 amino acids long. CDR1 and CDR2 from the germline V gene are ENHRY and SYGVKD. The CDR3: CAIAGGRTQETQYF. The CDR3 DNA follows: TGTGCCATCGCGGGCGGGAGGACCCAAGAGACCCAGTACTTC.